The 5 T cell receptor beta chains reported below all come from one sample, sequenced in a study of T cells after yellow fever vaccination. TCRdb passed the 5' RACE reads through MiXCR, listing each CDR3 protein once. This sample has 300,000 to 400,000 distinct CDR3 sequences, with around 13% found just once. Source: CD4+ T cells sorted from PBMCs, taken 15 days after the yellow fever booster vaccination. The receptors were gathered from a man aged 18 to 35 who received the YFV17D yellow fever vaccine.

The gene calls are TRBV6-2 or TRBV6-3 and TRBJ1-5, with TRBD1 as a possible D gene (5 bases). The ends were cut back, 0 bases at V and 7 bases at J, with 16 bases in the middle. Germline loops: CDR1 MNHEY, CDR2 SVGEGT. The CDR3 loop spans 16 amino acids. CDR3 sequence: CASSYSGRAVGQPQHF. CDR3 nucleotide sequence: TGTGCCAGCAGTTACTCAGGCAGGGCTGTTGGGCAGCCCCAGCATTTT.

This clonotype was found a few times. In DNA form, the CDR3 reads TGCAGTGCTAGAGATAGGGGACAGGGTATTTCGCGTGATGGCTACACCTTC. Its protein product is CSARDRGQGISRDGYTF. The gene calls are TRBV20-1 and TRBJ1-2, with 9 bases identical to TRBD1. Trimming at V came to 0 bases and at J to 6 bases, leaving 14 bases not matched to a gene. The germline V gene encodes CDR1 DFQATT and CDR2 SNEGSKA (reference sequence). CDR3 size: 17 residues.

For this clonotype: It is likely a read error, because the conserved phenylalanine at the end of the CDR3 is missing. The chain is built from TRBV7-8 and TRBJ2-3, with D maybe TRBD1 (5 bases). This CDR3 has 15 residues. V was pared by 1 base and J by 2 bases, with 10 bases between. The germline CDR1 and CDR2 sequences are SGHVS and FQNEAQ. CDR3 sequence (DNA): TGTGCCAGCAGCTTAGAAGGGGCCGCCACAGATACGCAGTATTCT. This sequence encodes CASSLEGAATDTQYS.

In this sample, this clonotype turned up a few times. The V gene is TRBV28, the J gene TRBJ1-5; D call uncertain. V was clipped by 8 bases and J by 6 bases, with 17 bases between them. This CDR3 has 14 residues. Germline V gives CDR1 MDHEN, CDR2 SYDVKM. CDR3: CASSFEGGIQPQHF. CDR3 DNA sequence: TGTGCCAGCTCTTTTGAAGGTGGGATTCAGCCCCAGCATTTT.

The CDR3: CASSQGSGGAAQYV. The CDR3 coding sequence is TGTGCCAGCAGCCAAGGTAGCGGGGGGGCGGCGCAGTACGTC. J is TRBJ2-7 and V is TRBV14; 11 bases are shared with TRBD2. CDR1 is SGHDN and CDR2 is FVKESK in the germline V gene. This CDR3 contains 14 residues. V lost 1 base and J lost 9; bases outside the gene matches: 5.